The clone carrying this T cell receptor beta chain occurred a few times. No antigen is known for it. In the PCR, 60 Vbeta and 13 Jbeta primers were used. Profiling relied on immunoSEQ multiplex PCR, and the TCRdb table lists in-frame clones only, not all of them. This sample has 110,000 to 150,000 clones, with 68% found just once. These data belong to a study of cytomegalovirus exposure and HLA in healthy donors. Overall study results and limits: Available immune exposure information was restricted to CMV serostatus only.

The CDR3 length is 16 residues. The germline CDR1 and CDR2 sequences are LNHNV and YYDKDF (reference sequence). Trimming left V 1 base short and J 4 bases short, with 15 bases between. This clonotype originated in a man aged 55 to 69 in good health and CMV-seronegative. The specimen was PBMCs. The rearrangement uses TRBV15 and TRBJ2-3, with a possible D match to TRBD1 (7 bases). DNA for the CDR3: TGTGCCACCAGCAGAGTAGGAGGGGGCACGGCAGATACGCAGTATTTT. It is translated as CATSRVGGGTADTQYF.